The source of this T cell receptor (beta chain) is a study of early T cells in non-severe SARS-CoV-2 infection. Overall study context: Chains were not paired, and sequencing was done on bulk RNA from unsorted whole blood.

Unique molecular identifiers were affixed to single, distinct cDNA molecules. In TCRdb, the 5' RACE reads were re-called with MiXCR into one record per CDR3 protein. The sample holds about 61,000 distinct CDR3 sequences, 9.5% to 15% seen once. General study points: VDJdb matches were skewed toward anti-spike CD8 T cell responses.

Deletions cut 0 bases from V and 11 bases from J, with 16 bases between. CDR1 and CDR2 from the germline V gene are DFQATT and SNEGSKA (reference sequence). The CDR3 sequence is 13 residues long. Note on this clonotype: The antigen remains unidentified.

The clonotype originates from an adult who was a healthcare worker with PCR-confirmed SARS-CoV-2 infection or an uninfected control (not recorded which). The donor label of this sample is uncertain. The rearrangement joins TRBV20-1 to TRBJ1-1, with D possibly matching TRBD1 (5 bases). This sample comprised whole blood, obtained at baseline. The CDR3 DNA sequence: TGCAGTGCTAGAGATCAGGGACCGGCCCAGGCTTTCTTT. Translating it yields CSARDQGPAQAFF.